This T cell receptor (beta chain) was retrieved from a study of T cell repertoires in ileal Crohn's disease. Clones were sequenced by immunoSEQ multiplex PCR, and TCRdb holds only the in-frame ones, with some missing. The table lists 25,000 to 35,000 clones, roughly 77% of them singletons. From germline, CDR1 is SGHAT and CDR2 FQNNGV. The CDR3 is made up of 11 amino acids. V was clipped by 5 bases and J by 7 bases, with 9 bases between them. This rearrangement joins TRBV11-2 to TRBJ2-7, with D possibly TRBD2 on 5 matching bases. What was sequenced was ileal tissue. The origin of this receptor is an adult with Crohn's disease. For the CDR3, the DNA is TGTGCCAGCAGCGGGCCGGGGGAGCAGTACTTC. Its protein product is CASSGPGEQYF.